These T cell receptor beta chains were read from a single sample in a study of vaccination and CD4 T cells after COVID-19. These receptors lack a known antigen. MiXCR, applied by TCRdb to the PCR reads, yields one record per CDR3 protein. Among around 3,800 distinct CDR3 sequences, roughly a sixth were seen once, and the ten largest hold 15% to 20%. Sequenced sample: CD4+ T cells from blood, cultured in vitro. These receptors all come from a human donor who had recovered from COVID-19. Both conserved end residues are trimmed from each CDR3. D genes are given only for firm matches.

j_call v_call d_call cdr3_aa
TRBJ2-7 TRBV12-3/TRBV12-4 - ASSLTARAAYEQY
TRBJ2-7 TRBV6-5 - ASSYSAQGVYEQY
TRBJ1-2 TRBV7-5 - ISVSEARRVTVYGYT
TRBJ2-2 TRBV7-3 - ASSLTNTGELF
TRBJ1-3 TRBV5-1 - ASSWGRTSGNTIY
TRBJ2-7 TRBV19 TRBD1 ASSRGTGKRYEQY
TRBJ2-3 TRBV1 - TSSQVAGLATDTQY
TRBJ2-1 TRBV6-5 - ASSSGLPGTYNEQF
TRBJ2-5 TRBV12-3/TRBV12-4 - ASRNTQY
TRBJ1-2 TRBV5-1 TRBD1 ASSLGDRAGAGYT
TRBJ2-2 TRBV5-1 - ASSSGTLANTGELF
TRBJ2-1 TRBV15 - ATETPLSGANSYNEQF
TRBJ1-2 TRBV9 TRBD1 ASSVVTGGGGYT
TRBJ2-1 TRBV2 - ATVLASSYNEQF
TRBJ1-2 TRBV19 TRBD1 ASSRGRLIYGYT
TRBJ1-1 TRBV12-3/TRBV12-4 TRBD1 ASTDRYTEAF
TRBJ2-3 TRBV19 TRBD1 ASSYDRVSTDTQY
TRBJ2-2 TRBV12-3/TRBV12-4 - ASSLRGGTGELF
TRBJ1-1 TRBV12-5 - ASNSGSYTEAF
TRBJ2-1 TRBV24-1 TRBD2 ATSDARGEEQF
TRBJ2-1 TRBV5-1 TRBD2 ASKLRLADNEQF
TRBJ1-1 TRBV19 TRBD1 ASRRTGVKNTEAF
TRBJ1-6 TRBV6-1 - ASSEVGGSSYNSPLH
TRBJ2-3 TRBV11-3 - ASSLGRDTYTDTQY
TRBJ1-4 TRBV7-9 TRBD1 ASSRDRGTNEKLF
TRBJ2-2 TRBV30 - AWRPRTNTGELF
TRBJ2-2 TRBV6-5 TRBD2 ASSSFSGGNTGELF
TRBJ1-2 TRBV7-9 TRBD1 ASNLDGQGGYYGYT
TRBJ1-5 TRBV20-1 - SARRANQPQH
TRBJ2-2 TRBV6-1 TRBD1 ASRDRVTGELF
TRBJ1-3 TRBV12-3/TRBV12-4 TRBD1 ASRWTGGNTIY
TRBJ2-2 TRBV9 TRBD2 ASSVGLAGGTGELF
TRBJ2-7 TRBV7-9 - ASSPLSEQY
TRBJ1-2 TRBV18 - ASSSTPLRGYGYT
TRBJ2-3 TRBV20-1 TRBD2 SATGPSGGAGTDTQY
TRBJ1-2 TRBV7-9 TRBD1 ASSVGTGYYGYT
TRBJ2-3 TRBV23-1 - ASSRTPGGRTDTQY
TRBJ2-2 TRBV7-3 - ASSLQGLRNTGELF
TRBJ1-3 TRBV5-1 - ASSSSGDSGNTIY
TRBJ1-1 TRBV6-2/TRBV6-3 TRBD1 ASSYRQGRTEAF
TRBJ1-1 TRBV6-1 - ASLPTYPGNTEAF
TRBJ2-3 TRBV19 TRBD2 ASSIGLAGALSTDTQY
TRBJ1-1 TRBV12-3/TRBV12-4 - ASSSGPKNTEAF
TRBJ1-2 TRBV18 - ASSPPDRPNYGYT
TRBJ1-2 TRBV27 - ASSLKGGGNYGYT
TRBJ2-5 TRBV20-1 - SVRVSQETQY
TRBJ2-5 TRBV21-1 - ASSKVPSGGIKQETQY
TRBJ1-2 TRBV12-3/TRBV12-4 - ASSWDGNYGYT
TRBJ2-1 TRBV20-1 - SAGRVTFYNEQF
TRBJ1-1 TRBV6-5 TRBD1 ASSLRTGGVNTEAF
TRBJ2-3 TRBV7-3 - ASSRGPLDTDTQY
TRBJ2-3 TRBV2 TRBD2 ASRLAGSTDTQY
TRBJ1-5 TRBV5-1 - ASSLGGYSNQPQH
TRBJ2-3 TRBV2 TRBD2 ASNPLAVGSTQY